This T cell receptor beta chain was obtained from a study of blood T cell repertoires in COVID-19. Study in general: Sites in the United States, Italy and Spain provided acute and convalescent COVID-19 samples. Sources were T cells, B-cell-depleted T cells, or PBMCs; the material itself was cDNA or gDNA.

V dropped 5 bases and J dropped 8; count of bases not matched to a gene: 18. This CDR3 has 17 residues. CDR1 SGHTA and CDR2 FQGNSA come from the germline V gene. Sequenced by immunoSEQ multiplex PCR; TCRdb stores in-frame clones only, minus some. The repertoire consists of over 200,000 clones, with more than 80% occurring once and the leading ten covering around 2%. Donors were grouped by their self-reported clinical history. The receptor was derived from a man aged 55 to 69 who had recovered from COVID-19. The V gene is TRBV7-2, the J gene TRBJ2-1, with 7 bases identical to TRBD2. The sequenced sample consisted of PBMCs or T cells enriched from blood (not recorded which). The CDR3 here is CASSPVLWRGNGDEQFF. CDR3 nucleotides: TGTGCCAGCAGCCCGGTGCTGTGGCGGGGGAATGGGGATGAGCAGTTCTTC.